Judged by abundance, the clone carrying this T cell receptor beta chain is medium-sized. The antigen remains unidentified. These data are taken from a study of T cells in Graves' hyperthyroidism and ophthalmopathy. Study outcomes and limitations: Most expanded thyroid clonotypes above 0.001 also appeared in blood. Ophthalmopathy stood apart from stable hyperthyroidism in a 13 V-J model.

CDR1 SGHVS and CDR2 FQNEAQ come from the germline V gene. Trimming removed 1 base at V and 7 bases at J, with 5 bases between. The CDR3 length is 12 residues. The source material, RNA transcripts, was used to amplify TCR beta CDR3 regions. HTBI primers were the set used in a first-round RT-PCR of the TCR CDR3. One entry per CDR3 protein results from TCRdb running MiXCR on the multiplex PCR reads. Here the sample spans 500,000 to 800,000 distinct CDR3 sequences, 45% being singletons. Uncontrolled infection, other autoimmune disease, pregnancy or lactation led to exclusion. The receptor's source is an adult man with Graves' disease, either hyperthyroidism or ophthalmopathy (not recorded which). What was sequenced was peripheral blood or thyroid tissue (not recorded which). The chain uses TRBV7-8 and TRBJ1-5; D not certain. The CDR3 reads CASSLEDQPQHF. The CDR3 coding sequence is TGTGCCAGCAGCTTAGAGGACCAGCCCCAGCATTTT.